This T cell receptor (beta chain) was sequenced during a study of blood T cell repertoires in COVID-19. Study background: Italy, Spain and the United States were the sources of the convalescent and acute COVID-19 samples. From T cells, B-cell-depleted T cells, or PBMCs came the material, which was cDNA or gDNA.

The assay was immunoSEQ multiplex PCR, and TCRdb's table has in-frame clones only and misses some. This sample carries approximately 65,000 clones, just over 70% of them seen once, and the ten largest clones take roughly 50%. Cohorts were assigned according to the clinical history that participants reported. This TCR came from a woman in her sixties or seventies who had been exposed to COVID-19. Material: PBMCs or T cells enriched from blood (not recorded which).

The CDR3 DNA sequence: TGTGCCAGCAGCGTAGGTGGGACAGTGGGGGGCCAGTACTTC. This translates into CASSVGGTVGGQYF. V usage is TRBV9 and J usage is TRBJ2-7; D is possibly TRBD1 (7 bases). The CDR3 covers 14 residues. The germline V gene encodes CDR1 SGDLS and CDR2 YYNGEE. V dropped 0 bases and J dropped 10 bases, with 17 bases sitting between them.